Sequencing of this T cell receptor (beta chain) was carried out in a study of CD8 T cells in Susac syndrome. With random hexamers, reverse transcription was performed on about 0.5 to 1 ug of RNA. Multiplex PCR with immunoSEQ amplified the TCR beta CDR3 across 54 Vbeta and 13 Jbeta. TCRdb independently ran MiXCR on the immunoSEQ multiplex PCR reads; one entry per CDR3 protein. The sample records 100,000 to 150,000 distinct CDR3 sequences, approximately 94% being singletons. Age- and sex-matched healthy donors served as the control group. Negative isolation was applied to CD8+ and CD4+ T cells, and FACS enrichment was applied to TEMRA cells. CDR1 and CDR2 from the germline V gene are WNHNN and SYGVQD (reference sequence). V was clipped by 0 bases and J by 9 bases; unmatched bases: 12. The CDR3 covers 18 residues.

Material: CD4+ T cells from PBMCs. This chain uses TRBV10-1 with TRBJ2-1; TRBD2 aligns across 12 bases. The TCR comes from a human donor in good health. CDR3 amino acids: CASSESWTSGKRGREQFF. The CDR3 DNA reads as TGCGCCAGCAGTGAGTCGTGGACTAGCGGGAAAAGGGGTCGTGAGCAGTTCTTC.